The 28 T cell receptor beta chains given below trace back to one sample, sequenced in a study of T cells after yellow fever vaccination. TCRdb processed the 5' RACE reads anew with MiXCR; each CDR3 protein has one entry. The sample yields about 58,000 distinct CDR3 sequences, more than 5.5% seen once. The sequencing used CD8+ T cells sorted from PBMCs, collected on the day of the first yellow fever vaccination. These receptors were taken from a man aged 18 to 35 who received the YFV17D yellow fever vaccine.

In this sample, this clonotype turned up many times. V usage is TRBV5-5 and J usage is TRBJ2-1, with a possible D match to TRBD2 (6 bases). Germline CDR1 SGHKS, CDR2 YYEKEE (reference sequence). Trimming cost V 7 bases and J 5 bases, with 16 bases left between them. There are 14 residues in the CDR3. The CDR3 here is CASGPGGRHNEQFF. The CDR3 nucleotides are TGTGCCAGCGGCCCCGGGGGACGGCACAATGAGCAGTTCTTC.

CDR3 in DNA: TGTGCCAGCAGTGAACAGGGGGCGGGGGCCAACGTCCTGACTTTC. Translating it yields CASSEQGAGANVLTF. V usage is TRBV27 and J usage is TRBJ2-6; 9 bases agree with TRBD1. V lost 5 bases to trimming and J lost 4 bases; unmatched junction nucleotides: 3. This CDR3 has 15 amino acids. Germline V lookup: CDR1 MNHEY, CDR2 SMNVEV (reference sequence).

This clonotype showed up many times. The V and J genes are TRBV10-3 and TRBJ2-2; 7 bases are shared with TRBD1. This CDR3 region has 14 residues. With V trimmed by 7 bases and J by 1 base, 3 bases remained unmatched. The germline gives CDR1 ENHRY, CDR2 SYGVKD. The CDR3 DNA follows: TGTGCCATCACCGGACAGGAGAACACCGGGGAGCTGTTTTTT. Residues: CAITGQENTGELFF.

V usage is TRBV23-1 and J usage is TRBJ2-7; perhaps D is TRBD1 or TRBD2 (5 bases each). TRBV23-1 is an ORF; its function is uncertain. The CDR3 contains 14 residues. Trimming took off 6 bases at V and 2 bases at J, with 14 bases between the two ends. DNA for the CDR3: TGCGCCAGCAGAGCGAGCCAGGGAGCCTACGAGCAGTACTTC. Translated, it gives CASRASQGAYEQYF.

The gene calls are TRBV6-5 and TRBJ2-1, with TRBD2 as a possible D gene (6 bases). The germline V gene encodes CDR1 MNHEY and CDR2 SVGAGI. Trimming took off 4 bases at V and 5 bases at J, with 12 bases between the two ends. The CDR3 is 14 residues long. The CDR3 coding sequence is TGTGCCAGCAGTTGGAACGGGGGTGACAATGAGCAGTTCTTC. This encodes CASSWNGGDNEQFF.

This clonotype has ten or more counts. The rearrangement links TRBV7-6 to TRBJ2-1, with a tentative D call TRBD1 (6 bases). CDR3 size: 13 residues. The germline gives CDR1 SGHVS, CDR2 FNYEAQ. V lost 0 bases and J 13 bases, leaving 13 bases between the germline ends. In DNA, the CDR3 is TGTGCCAGCAGCTTAGCGGGGGCTACGCCCCAGTTCTTC. This encodes CASSLAGATPQFF.

This clonotype was seen repeatedly, ten times or more. The rearrangement uses TRBV10-1 and TRBJ2-7, with 7 bases that match TRBD1. The CDR3 is made up of 13 amino acids. Per the germline V gene, CDR1 is WNHNN and CDR2 is SYGVQD (reference sequence). V lost 4 bases to trimming and J lost 2 bases; unmatched junction nucleotides: 2. As DNA, the CDR3 is TGCGCCAGCAGTGGACAGGGAGCCTACGAGCAGTACTTC. Protein: CASSGQGAYEQYF.

The genes are TRBV7-9 and TRBJ2-3; 12 bases fit TRBD2. Germline trimming cut 4 bases from V and 7 bases from J; bases unmatched to any gene: 6. CDR1 is SEHNR and CDR2 is FQNEAQ in the germline V gene (reference sequence). CDR3 length: 15 residues. CDR3 sequence: CASSSTSGGPHTQYF. The CDR3 DNA reads as TGTGCCAGCAGCTCAACTAGCGGGGGGCCGCATACGCAGTATTTT. Filled out from reference TRBV7-9 and TRBJ2-3, the complete variable domain reads DTGVSQNPRHKITKRGQNVTFRCDPISEHNRLYWYRQTLGQGPEFLTYFQNEAQLEKSRLLSDRFSAERPKGSFSTLEIQRTEQGDSAMYLCASSSTSGGPHTQYFGPGTRLTVL.

The chain employs TRBV14 and TRBJ2-3; D uncertain. Trimming removed 2 bases from V and 1 base from J, with 16 bases in between. Per the germline V gene, CDR1 is SGHDN and CDR2 is FVKESK. The CDR3 runs 17 residues. The CDR3 region is CASSQPTSPGGTDTQYF. For the CDR3, the DNA is TGTGCCAGCAGCCAACCCACCTCACCCGGAGGCACAGATACGCAGTATTTT.

A few counts support this clonotype. V is TRBV7-2 and J is TRBJ2-1; TRBD1 matches 8 bases. Per the germline V gene, CDR1 is SGHTA and CDR2 is FQGNSA. V dropped 6 bases and J dropped 9; count of bases not matched to a gene: 7. The CDR3 has 13 amino acids. CDR3 sequence (DNA): TGTGCCAGCAGGGACAGGGAATTTAGTGAGCAGTTCTTC. Translated, it gives CASRDREFSEQFF.

This clonotype was recorded a few times. The rearrangement uses TRBV9 and TRBJ1-3; TRBD1 aligns across 10 bases. With V trimmed by 5 bases and J by 3 bases, 5 bases remained unmatched. The V gene's germline CDR1 is SGDLS and CDR2 YYNGEE. The CDR3 runs to 15 residues. The CDR3 reads CASSDGTGDGNTIYF. CDR3 nucleotide sequence: TGTGCCAGCAGTGACGGGACAGGGGATGGAAACACCATATATTTT.

This clonotype was seen ten or more times. The chain joins TRBV5-1 to TRBJ2-2; perhaps TRBD1 as D (5 bases). The CDR3 has 16 residues. V was clipped by 1 base and J by 0 bases, with 10 bases between them. Germline loops: CDR1 SGHRS, CDR2 YFSETQ. The CDR3 loop is CASSLFFRANTGELFF. CDR3 bases: TGCGCCAGCAGCTTGTTTTTCAGGGCGAACACCGGGGAGCTGTTTTTT.

The V and J genes are TRBV10-3 and TRBJ2-3; 12 nucleotides line up with TRBD2. From germline, CDR1 is ENHRY and CDR2 SYGVKD. CDR3 length: 14 residues. The V gene end was trimmed by 9 bases and the J gene end by 5 bases; junction bases not matched to a gene: 6. This CDR3 reads CAMASGGALDTQYF. CDR3 bases: TGTGCCATGGCTAGCGGGGGGGCTCTAGATACGCAGTATTTT.

This clonotype was observed many times. This sequence joins TRBV4-1 and TRBJ2-2; TRBD2 is a possible D gene (5 bases). The ends were cut back, 4 bases at V and 4 bases at J, with 10 bases in the middle. The germline CDR1 and CDR2 sequences are MGHRA and YSYEKL. The CDR3 length is 14 residues. The CDR3 reads CASSPGLITGELFF. In DNA, the CDR3 is TGCGCCAGCAGCCCCGGACTCATCACCGGGGAGCTGTTTTTT.

CDR3 protein: CASSQRDLGYNEQFF. CDR3 nucleotides: TGTGCCAGCAGCCAACGGGACCTCGGGTACAATGAGCAGTTCTTC. V gene TRBV7-6 combines with J gene TRBJ2-1; the D gene could be TRBD1 or TRBD2 (5 bases each). The CDR3 extends over 15 amino acids. Trimming took off 5 bases at V and 4 bases at J, with 15 bases between the two ends. Germline V lookup: CDR1 SGHVS, CDR2 FNYEAQ.

About this clonotype itself: Given a much more abundant clone one base away, this may be a read error. The J gene is TRBJ2-5, the V gene TRBV7-6; D may be TRBD1 (5 bases). Germline V gives CDR1 SGHVS, CDR2 FNYEAQ. CDR3 length equals 15 residues. Trimming removed 8 bases from V and 5 bases from J, with 21 bases in between. As DNA, the CDR3 is TGTGCCAGCGGCATCGACAGTTCGATAGGGGAGACCCAGTACTTC. Translated: CASGIDSSIGETQYF. Using reference TRBV7-6 and TRBJ2-5 for the parts outside the CDR3, the full variable domain is GAGVSQSPRYKVTKRGQDVALRCDPISGHVSLYWYRQALGQGPEFLTYFNYEAQQDKSGLPNDRFSAERPEGSISTLTIQRTEQRDSAMYRCASGIDSSIGETQYFGPGTRLLVL.

Many counts were recorded for this clonotype. The J gene is TRBJ1-2, the V gene TRBV5-6; D is possibly TRBD1 (6 bases). The CDR3 totals 14 residues. Germline values: CDR1 SGHDT, CDR2 YYEEEE. V lost 4 bases and J 2 bases, leaving 12 bases between the germline ends. The CDR3 sequence: CASSAMTGNYGYTF. The CDR3 DNA reads TGTGCCAGCAGCGCGATGACAGGCAACTATGGCTACACCTTC. Together with reference TRBV5-6 and TRBJ1-2, the CDR3 gives the full variable domain: DAGVTQSPTHLIKTRGQQVTLRCSPKSGHDTVSWYQQALGQGPQFIFQYYEEEERQRGNFPDRFSGHQFPNYSSELNVNALLLGDSALYLCASSAMTGNYGYTFGSGTRLTVV.

CDR3 DNA: TGTGCCAGCAGCTTATACAGCGGGGGGATCCAAGAGACCCAGTACTTC. It yields the protein CASSLYSGGIQETQYF. The V gene is TRBV7-9, the J gene TRBJ2-5; 9 positions agree with TRBD2. Germline V gene lookup returns CDR1 SEHNR and CDR2 FQNEAQ (reference sequence). This CDR3 has 16 residues. The ends lost 2 bases at V and 1 base at J; junction bases unmatched: 5.

This clonotype was seen repeatedly, ten times or more. The genes are TRBV19 and TRBJ2-1; 8 positions agree with TRBD1. Looked up from germline, CDR1 is LNHDA and CDR2 is SQIVND (reference sequence). V was clipped by 5 bases and J by 13 bases; unmatched bases: 10. The length of the CDR3 is 13 residues. CDR3 nucleotides: TGTGCCAGTAGTGATTCCACCGGGACAGGTCAGTTCTTC. It translates to CASSDSTGTGQFF. Full variable domain (missing parts from reference TRBV19 and TRBJ2-1): DGGITQSPKYLFRKEGQNVTLSCEQNLNHDAMYWYRQDPGQGLRLIYYSQIVNDFQKGDIAEGYSVSREKKESFPLTVTSAQKNPTAFYLCASSDSTGTGQFFGPGTRLTVL.

Ten or more counts support this clonotype. The rearrangement uses TRBV12-3 or TRBV12-4 and TRBJ2-5; D is perhaps TRBD1 or TRBD2 (5 bases each). V lost 9 bases and J lost 2, with 10 bases in between. The CDR3 sequence is 12 residues long. The CDR3 loop is CASRGPQETQYF. DNA of the CDR3: TGTGCCAGTCGGGGACCGCAAGAGACCCAGTACTTC.

This clonotype was seen at least ten times. This chain uses TRBV29-1 with TRBJ2-5, with TRBD2 matching over 7 bases. The CDR3 covers 14 residues. Germline CDR1 reads SQVTM; CDR2 reads ANQGSEA. J gave up 4 bases and V 2 bases, and 7 bases lay outside the gene matches. The chain's CDR3 is CSVEPAGSGETQYF. The CDR3 DNA reads as TGCAGCGTTGAACCAGCGGGGTCGGGAGAGACCCAGTACTTC.

The genes are TRBV4-3 and TRBJ2-3, with 15 bases matching TRBD2. Germline loops: CDR1 LGHNA, CDR2 YSLEER. The CDR3 is made up of 16 amino acids. The V and J ends lost 4 bases and 5 bases, in that order; junction bases with no gene match: 4. CDR3 region: CASSPRTSGGVDTQYF. Here the CDR3 DNA reads TGCGCCAGCAGCCCCCGGACTAGCGGGGGGGTAGATACGCAGTATTTT.

Ten or more counts support this clonotype. The chain has TRBV13 and TRBJ2-1; no firm D call. CDR1 PRHDT and CDR2 FYEKMQ come from the germline V gene (reference sequence). Between the trimmed V and J ends, which lost 5 bases and 4 bases, there was a span of 9 bases. The CDR3 is 13 residues long. CDR3 coding DNA: TGTGCCAGCAGCCTGGAGAGTTACAATGAGCAGTTCTTC. Its protein is CASSLESYNEQFF.

This clonotype has more than one count but fewer than ten. The chain joins TRBV12-3 or TRBV12-4 to TRBJ1-5, with no clear D. Trimming took off 3 bases at V and 0 bases at J, with 6 bases between the two ends. CDR3 length: 14 residues. Here the CDR3 reads CASSFGVSNQPQHF. In DNA, the CDR3 is TGTGCCAGCAGTTTCGGAGTTAGCAATCAGCCCCAGCATTTT.

This clonotype was detected many times. V is TRBV7-2 and J is TRBJ2-3, with D uncertain. Germline-derived CDR1 and CDR2 are SGHTA and FQGNSA. V was clipped by 2 bases and J by 5 bases, with 8 bases between them. The CDR3 spans 13 residues. CDR3 in DNA: TGTGCCAGCAGCTTATTATCCCGAGATACGCAGTATTTT. It translates to CASSLLSRDTQYF.

In this sample, this clonotype turned up many times. The chain has TRBV6-1 and TRBJ2-3; D perhaps matches TRBD2 (5 bases). Looked up from germline, CDR1 is MNHNS and CDR2 is SASEGT. The CDR3 spans 13 residues. Trimming removed 6 bases from V and 4 bases from J, with 11 bases in between. The CDR3 nucleotides read TGTGCCAGCAGGCCGGGGTTCGCAGATACGCAGTATTTT. It codes for CASRPGFADTQYF.

This clonotype came up a few times. This sequence joins TRBV4-2 and TRBJ2-3; no clear D gene. Trimming stripped 4 bases from V and 1 base from J, with 9 bases between. The CDR3 totals 14 residues. Germline loops: CDR1 LGHNA, CDR2 YNFKEQ. CDR3 bases: TGTGCCAGCAGCCCTGACTTGGGCACAGATACGCAGTATTTT. Protein product: CASSPDLGTDTQYF.

Regarding this clonotype: A junction end diverges from the germline sequence, so it may reflect a read error. The chain is built from TRBV6-5 and TRBJ1-2; D not resolved. In germline, CDR1 is MNHEY, CDR2 SVGAGI. This CDR3 is 13 amino acids long. The CDR3 coding sequence is TGTGCCAGCACTTACGGCGGCAAGGTGGGCTACACCTTC. Encoded protein: CASTYGGKVGYTF.